The 22 T cell receptor beta chains given below trace back to one sample, sequenced in a study of cytomegalovirus exposure and HLA in healthy donors. The PCR contained 60 Vbeta and 13 Jbeta primers. The assay was immunoSEQ multiplex PCR, and TCRdb's table has in-frame clones only and misses some. The sample holds 84,000 or so clones, 77% seen once. Sequencing input: PBMCs. These receptors were collected from a man in his thirties or forties in good health and CMV-seronegative.

The rearrangement links TRBV5-4 to TRBJ1-2, with D maybe TRBD1 (5 bases). CDR3 size: 14 residues. Germline-derived CDR1 and CDR2 are SGHNT and YYREEE (reference sequence). V was clipped by 3 bases and J by 4 bases, with 13 bases between them. The CDR3 DNA reads as TGTGCCAGCAGCTCGAAGGACACCCCCTATGGCTACACCTTC. Protein sequence: CASSSKDTPYGYTF.

The chain links TRBV9 to TRBJ1-1; 7 bases fit TRBD1. This CDR3 has 15 amino acids. The germline gives CDR1 SGDLS, CDR2 YYNGEE. V lost 4 bases, J lost 1 base, and 7 bases stayed unmatched. The CDR3 here is CASSPYGQANTEAFF. CDR3 nucleotides: TGTGCCAGCAGCCCCTATGGACAGGCGAACACTGAAGCTTTCTTT.

A few counts support this clone. The CDR3 DNA follows: TGTGCCAGCAGCCCCGAGGGATGGGCAGGGGGGGGCTACACCTTC. It encodes CASSPEGWAGGGYTF. The chain is built from TRBV6-1 and TRBJ1-2; 7 bases line up with TRBD1. The germline CDR1 and CDR2 sequences are MNHNS and SASEGT. The CDR3 has 15 residues. The junction had 15 bases not matched to a gene; V was cut back by 6 bases and J by 8 bases.

The genes are TRBV4-2 and TRBJ1-6; D remains unclear. The length of the CDR3 is 17 residues. Looked up from germline, CDR1 is LGHNA and CDR2 is YNFKEQ. Trimming took off 0 bases at V and 2 bases at J, with 11 bases between the two ends. The CDR3 sequence: CASSQEGRGTYNSPLHF. The CDR3 DNA reads TGTGCCAGCAGCCAAGAAGGGCGGGGAACCTATAATTCACCCCTCCACTTT.

The chain is built from TRBV20-1 and TRBJ1-4; D is ambiguous. The CDR3 totals 11 residues. Trimming shortened V by 2 bases and J by 11 bases, and 9 bases separated the two germline ends. CDR1 is DFQATT and CDR2 is SNEGSKA in the germline V gene (reference sequence). As DNA, the CDR3 is TGCAGTGCTAGAAGCGGGATCAAACTGTTTTTT. Residues: CSARSGIKLFF.

About this clone itself: Distinct nucleotide sequences in the sample also encode this CDR3. The rearrangement joins TRBV6-4 to TRBJ2-2; 10 nucleotides match TRBD2. CDR1 MRHNA and CDR2 SNTAGT come from the germline V gene. V dropped 4 bases and J dropped 1; count of bases not matched to a gene: 0. The CDR3 has 15 amino acids. The DNA of the CDR3 is TGTGCCAGCAGTGGGACTAGCGGGAACACCGGGGAGCTGTTTTTT. It translates to CASSGTSGNTGELFF.

This clone has only one observation. The gene calls are TRBV6-1 and TRBJ1-5, with D hard to call. This CDR3 has 13 residues. CDR1 is MNHNS, CDR2 SASEGT, per germline. V shed 6 bases and J shed 0 bases, with 6 bases lying between them. The CDR3 spells CASRQLSNQPQHF. As DNA, the CDR3 is TGTGCCAGCAGACAGCTTAGCAATCAGCCCCAGCATTTT.

This clone was observed a few times. The V call is TRBV5-6, the J call TRBJ2-5; TRBD2 matches at 13 bases. The CDR3 is 15 amino acids. From germline, CDR1 is SGHDT and CDR2 YYEEEE. V shed 4 bases and J 5 bases; nucleotides not matched to a gene: 5. The CDR3 nucleotides are TGTGCCAGCAGCAGACTAGCGGGAGGAGTGGAGACCCAGTACTTC. This encodes CASSRLAGGVETQYF. Full variable domain (rest looked up from reference TRBV5-6 and TRBJ2-5): DAGVTQSPTHLIKTRGQQVTLRCSPKSGHDTVSWYQQALGQGPQFIFQYYEEEERQRGNFPDRFSGHQFPNYSSELNVNALLLGDSALYLCASSRLAGGVETQYFGPGTRLLVL.

V usage is TRBV5-1 and J usage is TRBJ2-5; D gene uncertain. Germline V CDR1 and CDR2: SGHRS, YFSETQ. The CDR3 is 14 amino acids. The ends were cut back, 5 bases at V and 1 base at J, with 12 bases in the middle. The CDR3: CASSGSGLQETQYF. The CDR3 DNA reads as TGCGCCAGCAGTGGGTCGGGTCTCCAAGAGACCCAGTACTTC.

This clone was seen once. The rearrangement uses TRBV7-7 and TRBJ1-1; a possible D gene is TRBD1 (6 bases). The V gene's germline CDR1 is SSHAT and CDR2 FNYEAQ (reference sequence). CDR3 length: 15 residues. The V end lost 5 bases, the J end lost 0 bases, and 13 bases lay between the germline ends. The CDR3 DNA reads as TGTGCCAGCAGCCCCCTGACAGGTTTGAACACTGAAGCTTTCTTT. Protein sequence: CASSPLTGLNTEAFF.

This clone was counted only a few times. The chain's CDR3 is CASSGQQEYTEAFF. CDR3 sequence (DNA): TGTGCCAGCAGTGGGCAACAGGAGTACACTGAAGCTTTCTTT. The rearrangement joins TRBV6-5 to TRBJ1-1; D perhaps matches TRBD1 (5 bases). Germline V gene sequence: CDR1 MNHEY, CDR2 SVGAGI. V lost 5 bases and J 3 bases, leaving 13 bases between the germline ends. The CDR3 spans 14 residues.

A remark on this clone: Additional DNA sequences in this sample encode the identical CDR3. The rearrangement links TRBV18 to TRBJ1-5; D uncertain. Trimming stripped 3 bases from V and 5 bases from J, with 8 bases between. Germline V gene lookup returns CDR1 KGHSH and CDR2 LQKENI. The CDR3 has 13 amino acids. DNA for the CDR3: TGTGCCAGCTCACCGGGTCGGGATCAGCCCCAGCATTTT. This translates into CASSPGRDQPQHF.

Worth noting for this clone: The sample holds other DNA sequences that translate to the same CDR3. This chain links TRBV19 with TRBJ2-1; 10 bases align to TRBD2. CDR3 size: 14 residues. Germline V gene sequence: CDR1 LNHDA, CDR2 SQIVND (reference sequence). J lost 7 bases, V lost 4 bases, and 4 bases had no gene match. CDR3 nucleotide sequence: TGTGCCAGTAGTAAGCGGGGGGGGTGGAATGAGCAGTTCTTC. Translated: CASSKRGGWNEQFF. Supplemented by reference TRBV19 and TRBJ2-1, the full variable domain reads DGGITQSPKYLFRKEGQNVTLSCEQNLNHDAMYWYRQDPGQGLRLIYYSQIVNDFQKGDIAEGYSVSREKKESFPLTVTSAQKNPTAFYLCASSKRGGWNEQFFGPGTRLTVL.

The V and J genes are TRBV19 and TRBJ2-4; D gene uncertain. The CDR3 sequence is 16 residues long. Trimming left V 5 bases short and J 0 bases short, with 14 bases between. CDR1 and CDR2 from the germline V gene are LNHDA and SQIVND (reference sequence). The CDR3 region has the DNA TGTGCCAGTAGTCAATTCTCGAGTCTAGCCAAAAACATTCAGTACTTC. Its translation is CASSQFSSLAKNIQYF. Based on the CDR3 plus reference TRBV19 and TRBJ2-4, the full variable domain is DGGITQSPKYLFRKEGQNVTLSCEQNLNHDAMYWYRQDPGQGLRLIYYSQIVNDFQKGDIAEGYSVSREKKESFPLTVTSAQKNPTAFYLCASSQFSSLAKNIQYFGAGTRLSVL.

The chain employs TRBV7-9 and TRBJ2-1; 8 bases fit TRBD1. This CDR3 has 15 amino acids. The germline gives CDR1 SEHNR, CDR2 FQNEAQ (reference sequence). The V and J ends lost 5 bases and 7 bases, in that order; junction bases with no gene match: 10. CDR3 in DNA: TGTGCCAGCAGCCCCAGACAGGGGACGGGGAATGAGCAGTTCTTC. Its protein product is CASSPRQGTGNEQFF.

V gene TRBV6-5 combines with J gene TRBJ2-1, with TRBD2 matching 8 bases. The CDR3 is 15 residues long. Germline CDR1 is MNHEY and CDR2 is SVGAGI. The V segment lost 5 bases and the J segment 2 bases; nucleotides outside the gene matches: 5. The CDR3 DNA follows: TGTGCCAGCAGTCTCCGGGGGGGGACCTACAATGAGCAGTTCTTC. Its translation is CASSLRGGTYNEQFF.

The chain combines TRBV10-3 with TRBJ1-5, with a possible D match to TRBD1 (6 bases). The V gene's germline CDR1 is ENHRY and CDR2 SYGVKD. Trimming cost V 6 bases and J 4 bases, with 10 bases left between them. The CDR3 is made up of 13 amino acids. For the CDR3, the DNA is TGTGCCATCAGCGACAGGCAAAATCAGCCCCAGCATTTT. Translating it yields CAISDRQNQPQHF.

The gene calls are TRBV4-1 and TRBJ1-2; possibly TRBD1 for D (5 bases). This CDR3 has 15 residues. Germline assignment: CDR1 MGHRA and CDR2 YSYEKL. The germline V and J ends were trimmed by 2 bases and 2 bases, with 12 bases remaining between them. In DNA form, the CDR3 reads TGCGCCAGCAGCCAACCGACAGATCCCAACTATGGCTACACCTTC. It yields the protein CASSQPTDPNYGYTF.

The genes are TRBV6-5 and TRBJ1-2; 7 nucleotides align to TRBD1. Germline V gene lookup returns CDR1 MNHEY and CDR2 SVGAGI. The CDR3 totals 15 residues. V trimming: 2 bases; J trimming: 0 bases; junction bases outside the gene matches: 3. The CDR3 sequence: CASSYRGQPNYGYTF. CDR3 DNA: TGTGCCAGCAGTTACAGGGGACAGCCTAACTATGGCTACACCTTC.

This chain joins TRBV5-6 and TRBJ1-2, with a weak D call TRBD1 (6 bases). Germline V lookup: CDR1 SGHDT, CDR2 YYEEEE. This CDR3 comprises 14 residues. V shed 4 bases and J shed 8 bases, with 18 bases lying between them. CDR3 residues: CASSRLQGSIGYTF. In nucleotides, the CDR3 is TGTGCCAGCAGCCGCTTACAGGGTTCTATAGGCTACACCTTC.

The J gene is TRBJ2-5, the V gene TRBV28, with 7 bases lining up with TRBD1. Germline V CDR1 and CDR2: MDHEN, SYDVKM. The CDR3 length is 14 residues. V lost 5 bases and J lost 2; bases outside the gene matches: 5. CDR3: CASSPGQAQETQYF. In DNA, the CDR3 is TGTGCCAGCAGTCCCGGACAGGCTCAAGAGACCCAGTACTTC.

The gene calls are TRBV4-1 and TRBJ2-2; 7 bases fit TRBD1. V gave up 1 base and J gave up 4 bases; unmatched junction bases: 9. The germline V gene has CDR1 MGHRA and CDR2 YSYEKL. This CDR3 spans 17 amino acids. CDR3 DNA: TGCGCCAGCAGCCAAGGCTGGCAGGGGGTGGTCACCGGGGAGCTGTTTTTT. Encoded protein: CASSQGWQGVVTGELFF.